The clone carrying this T cell receptor (beta chain) showed up just once. Its antigen is still unknown. This sample is drawn from a study of shared clonotypes between healthy human individuals. Across the whole study: Plates per donor: three CD4 naive, three CD4 memory, two CD8 naive, one CD8 memory. General study findings and limits: Compared with clonotypes that all four donors shared, non-shared clonotypes had lower generation probabilities.

Healthy adults negative for HIV, lacking recent acute infections or vaccinations, served as donors. A CD45RA-negative memory subset and a CD45RA+ naive subset were separated from the CD4+ cells. Sequencing was performed with immunoSEQ multiplex PCR; in TCRdb, only in-frame clones are kept and a portion is missing. The data hold about 980,000 clones, with approximately 80% observed a single time. Trimming cost V 1 base and J 5 bases, with 12 bases left between them. Per germline, CDR1 SGHNT and CDR2 YENEEA. The CDR3 is 14 residues long. V and J are TRBV11-3 and TRBJ2-7; a possible D gene is TRBD1 (5 bases). Sequencing was performed on memory CD4+ T cells sorted from blood. Documented subset: CD45RA-negative fraction. This clonotype originated in a man aged 18 to 35 in good health. For the CDR3, the DNA is TGTGCCAGCAGCTTAGGAAGGGGATCCCACGAGCAGTACTTC. Protein: CASSLGRGSHEQYF.